The 7 T cell receptor beta chains below come from one sample, sequenced in a study of blood T cells in healthy people across ages. PCR was performed a second time for about 6 to 11 cycles using a sample-barcoded 5' primer and a J-beta primer mix. Each CDR3 protein is one row after TCRdb ran MiXCR on the 5' RACE reads. Of around 1.7 million distinct CDR3 sequences in the sample, under 30% are singletons; the top ten hold 7.7%. The sequenced sample was blood. These receptors all come from a woman in her 30s in good health.

This clonotype has just one count. J is TRBJ2-3 and V is TRBV7-6, with 8 bases matching TRBD2. The CDR3 consists of 17 residues. The V gene end was trimmed by 5 bases and the J gene end by 3 bases; junction bases not matched to a gene: 13. Per germline, CDR1 SGHVS and CDR2 FNYEAQ. CDR3 in amino acids: CASSLPREGPMTDTQYF. The CDR3 DNA reads TGTGCCAGCAGCCTTCCTCGGGAGGGCCCAATGACAGATACGCAGTATTTT.

With respect to this clonotype: A read error may account for a junction end that differs from germline. The chain recombines TRBV3-1 with TRBJ2-7, with D hard to call. Germline V gene data show CDR1 as LGHDT and CDR2 as YNNKEL (reference sequence). The CDR3 covers 12 residues. In nucleotides, the CDR3 is TGTGCCGGCAGCCAAGTTGTCCACGAGCAGTACTTC. The encoded protein is CAGSQVVHEQYF.

The chain links TRBV30 to TRBJ1-2; TRBD1 might be the D (6 bases). This CDR3 has 11 residues. Germline V CDR1 and CDR2: GTSNPN, SVGIG (reference sequence). V gave up 8 bases and J gave up 4 bases, with 11 bases separating them. The CDR3 is CAQGHSYGYTF. CDR3 bases: TGTGCCCAGGGACACTCCTATGGCTACACCTTC.

This clonotype has a count of ten or more. At one end the junction does not follow the germline gene, possibly because of a read error. This sequence joins TRBV12-3 or TRBV12-4 and TRBJ2-1; D is perhaps TRBD1 (5 bases). CDR3 size: 11 residues. CDR3 DNA: TGTGCCAGCAGTCTGGACAAAGAGCAGTTCTTC. It is translated as CASSLDKEQFF.

This clonotype was seen repeatedly, ten times or more. This rearrangement joins TRBV7-3 to TRBJ2-1; a weak D match, TRBD2 (5 bases). Trimming took 5 bases from V and 0 from J, leaving 17 bases between them. Germline lookup yields CDR1 SGHTA and CDR2 FQGTGA. The CDR3 is made up of 17 amino acids. For the CDR3, the DNA is TGTGCCAGCAGCCTAGGGCCACCGGGGAGCTCCTACAATGAGCAGTTCTTC. As protein: CASSLGPPGSSYNEQFF.

This clonotype has only a few counts. CDR3 coding DNA: TGTGCCAGCCAAGATTTGGGACAGGGCACAGATACGCAGTATTTT. It is translated as CASQDLGQGTDTQYF. This chain connects TRBV14 to TRBJ2-3; 8 bases agree with TRBD1. Germline trimming cut 8 bases from V and 1 base from J; bases unmatched to any gene: 8. There are 15 residues in the CDR3. The germline CDR1 and CDR2 sequences are SGHDN and FVKESK.

With respect to this clonotype: This clone may be a read error of a much larger clone one base away. This chain links TRBV5-1 with TRBJ2-3, with D possibly TRBD1 on 5 matching bases. Germline V gene sequence: CDR1 SGHRS, CDR2 YFSETQ. This CDR3 contains 14 residues. In nucleotides, the CDR3 is TGCGTCAGCAGCTTAGGACAAGTCACAGATACGCAGTATTTT. It is translated as CVSSLGQVTDTQYF.